A single sample is the source of the 23 T cell receptor beta chains below, sequenced in a study of blood T cell repertoires in COVID-19. TCRdb's copy holds only in-frame clones and misses some; the assay was immunoSEQ multiplex PCR. The table has 370,000 or so clones, around 84% seen once. Source material: peripheral blood. The receptors derive from a human donor with acute or convalescent COVID-19. The donor label of this sample is uncertain.

The chain uses TRBV6-5 and TRBJ2-7; 13 nucleotides line up with TRBD2. The junction had 4 bases not matched to a gene; V was cut back by 5 bases and J by 3 bases. CDR3 length: 15 residues. Germline CDR1 and CDR2: MNHEY and SVGAGI. The DNA for the CDR3 is TGTGCCAGCAGTAGGGGGACTAGCGGGAACTACGAGCAGTACTTC. The encoded protein is CASSRGTSGNYEQYF.

V usage is TRBV7-9 and J usage is TRBJ1-2; D is unresolved. Trimming shortened V by 6 bases and J by 4 bases, and 12 bases separated the two germline ends. The CDR3 sequence is 13 residues long. Germline-derived CDR1 and CDR2 are SEHNR and FQNEAQ (reference sequence). This CDR3 reads CASRYGDSYGYTF. The CDR3 coding sequence is TGTGCCAGCAGGTATGGAGATTCCTATGGCTACACCTTC.

The chain joins TRBV3-1 (or the pseudogene TRBV3-2) to TRBJ2-5, with 12 bases aligning to TRBD2. With V trimmed by 4 bases and J by 11 bases, 2 bases remained unmatched. The CDR3 is 12 amino acids. The germline V gene encodes CDR1 LGHDT and CDR2 YNNKEL (reference sequence). DNA of the CDR3: TGTGCCAGCAGCCGACTAGCGGGAGAACAGTACTTC. This encodes CASSRLAGEQYF.

The gene calls are TRBV27 and TRBJ2-1, with D possibly matching TRBD1 (5 bases). Germline V lookup: CDR1 MNHEY, CDR2 SMNVEV (reference sequence). The CDR3 has 15 residues. V was trimmed by 1 base and J by 5 bases, leaving 12 bases between them. DNA of the CDR3: TGTGCCAGCAGTTTATTGGGCAGGGAAGACAATGAGCAGTTCTTC. It specifies CASSLLGREDNEQFF.

This chain uses TRBV3-1 (or the pseudogene TRBV3-2) with TRBJ2-1, with D perhaps matching TRBD2 (7 bases). Trimming left V 3 bases short and J 5 bases short, with 20 bases between. This CDR3 is 17 amino acids long. In germline, CDR1 is LGHDT, CDR2 YNNKEL (reference sequence). The CDR3 DNA reads as TGTGCCAGCAGCCACCCCGGTTGGGCGGGGGCACACAATGAGCAGTTCTTC. The encoded protein is CASSHPGWAGAHNEQFF.

This chain links TRBV1 with TRBJ2-2; the DNA was not used to check the table's D call, TRBD1. TRBV1 is designated a pseudogene. The CDR3 totals 15 residues. CDR3 amino acids: CTSIPGQALRGELFF. The CDR3 DNA follows: TGCACCAGCATTCCGGGACAGGCCCTGCGCGGGGAGCTGTTTTTT.

The chain recombines TRBV7-8 with TRBJ1-1; 7 bases align to TRBD1. The length of the CDR3 is 15 residues. Germline assignment: CDR1 SGHVS and CDR2 FQNEAQ. With 5 bases clipped from V and 0 bases from J, the junction kept 6 bases outside the gene matches. CDR3 region: CASSRPGQMNTEAFF. The CDR3 DNA reads TGTGCCAGCAGCCGACCGGGACAGATGAACACTGAAGCTTTCTTT.

This chain connects TRBV3-1 (or the pseudogene TRBV3-2) to TRBJ1-2, with D maybe TRBD1 (5 bases). Trimming took 3 bases from V and 2 from J, leaving 19 bases between them. The germline gives CDR1 LGHDT, CDR2 YNNKEL (reference sequence). The CDR3 totals 17 residues. CDR3 DNA: TGTGCCAGCAGCCACTCCCAAAGGGCCCGGGGGAACTATGGCTACACCTTC. It yields the protein CASSHSQRARGNYGYTF.

About this clone: Other nucleotide sequences from this sample produce the same CDR3. The chain recombines TRBV3-1 (or the pseudogene TRBV3-2) with TRBJ1-4; D might be TRBD1 (5 bases). The ends were cut back, 0 bases at V and 5 bases at J, with 10 bases in the middle. The CDR3 sequence is 15 residues long. Per germline, CDR1 LGHDT and CDR2 YNNKEL (reference sequence). CDR3 sequence (DNA): TGTGCCAGCAGCCAAGACGGCGGGGGGAATGAAAAACTGTTTTTT. Protein product: CASSQDGGGNEKLFF.

CDR3 region: CASSYSHGNQPQHF. CDR3 DNA: TGTGCCAGCAGTTATTCACATGGCAATCAGCCCCAGCATTTT. The chain combines TRBV6-5 with TRBJ1-5; no definite D call. Germline V gives CDR1 MNHEY, CDR2 SVGAGI. The CDR3 is 14 amino acids. V lost 3 bases and J lost 2, with 8 bases in between.

This sequence joins TRBV19 and TRBJ1-4; the match to TRBD1 covers 7 bases. Germline CDR1 and CDR2: LNHDA and SQIVND (reference sequence). Unmatched junction bases numbered 4, after V lost 5 bases and J lost 4 bases. This CDR3 has 14 amino acids. As DNA, the CDR3 is TGTGCCAGTAGTCCACAGGGGAATAATGAAAAACTGTTTTTT. Translation: CASSPQGNNEKLFF.

This clone showed up just once. The genes are TRBV5-1 and TRBJ2-7, with 10 bases fitting TRBD1. Germline V CDR1 and CDR2: SGHRS, YFSETQ. The CDR3 contains 16 residues. The junction had 5 bases not matched to a gene; V was cut back by 0 bases and J by 2 bases. CDR3 sequence reads: CASSLGTGTGAYEQYF. CDR3 sequence (DNA): TGCGCCAGCAGCTTGGGGACCGGGACAGGGGCCTACGAGCAGTACTTC.

The rearrangement uses TRBV12-3 or TRBV12-4 and TRBJ1-3; a possible D gene is TRBD1 (5 bases). Trimming stripped 7 bases from V and 6 bases from J, with 13 bases between. This CDR3 comprises 13 residues. The CDR3 loop is CASTLGRINTIYF. The DNA for the CDR3 is TGTGCCAGCACTTTGGGGCGAATAAACACCATATATTTT.

The chain joins TRBV30 to TRBJ1-1; 8 positions agree with TRBD1. There are 17 residues in the CDR3. Germline CDR1 is GTSNPN and CDR2 is SVGIG (reference sequence). V trimming: 3 bases; J trimming: 1 base; junction bases outside the gene matches: 13. The CDR3 sequence: CAWSLARGHLRNTEAFF. CDR3 nucleotide sequence: TGTGCCTGGAGCCTAGCCAGGGGGCACTTGAGGAACACTGAAGCTTTCTTT.

This clone occurred a few times. The J gene is TRBJ2-3, the V gene TRBV7-9; D gene unclear. V dropped 1 base and J dropped 7 bases, with 6 bases sitting between them. The CDR3 contains 12 residues. Germline assignment: CDR1 SEHNR and CDR2 FQNEAQ (reference sequence). Here the CDR3 reads CASSLVENTQYF. In nucleotides, the CDR3 is TGTGCCAGCAGCTTAGTCGAGAATACGCAGTATTTT.

CDR3 amino acids: CASSGTGGYNEQFF. CDR3 DNA: TGCGCCAGCAGTGGGACAGGGGGCTACAATGAGCAGTTCTTC. V is TRBV10-1 and J is TRBJ2-1, with 10 bases matching TRBD1. The V segment lost 4 bases and the J segment 3 bases; nucleotides outside the gene matches: 0. The CDR3 spans 14 residues. The germline CDR1 and CDR2 sequences are WNHNN and SYGVQD (reference sequence).

This clone appeared a single time. The rearrangement joins TRBV20-1 to TRBJ2-3; D remains unclear. Germline CDR1 is DFQATT and CDR2 is SNEGSKA (reference sequence). Trimming removed 0 bases from V and 11 bases from J, with 6 bases in between. The CDR3 runs to 10 residues. The CDR3 loop reads CSARELLQYF. The CDR3 DNA follows: TGCAGTGCTAGAGAACTGTTGCAGTATTTT.

With regard to this clone: Other DNA variants within this sample encode the same CDR3. The V and J genes are TRBV2 and TRBJ1-2; D is possibly TRBD1 (6 bases). Germline V gene data show CDR1 as SNHLY and CDR2 as FYNNEI. V gave up 4 bases and J gave up 4 bases, with 13 bases separating them. The CDR3 loop spans 14 amino acids. For the CDR3, the DNA is TGTGCCAGCAGTGTCCAGGGGAGAAGCTATGGCTACACCTTC. This codes for CASSVQGRSYGYTF.

The V gene is TRBV5-4, the J gene TRBJ1-1; D gene ambiguous. CDR3 length equals 12 residues. Trimming cost V 0 bases and J 8 bases, with 8 bases left between them. The germline CDR1 and CDR2 sequences are SGHNT and YYREEE (reference sequence). CDR3 residues: CASSLGLTEAFF. The CDR3 DNA reads TGTGCCAGCAGCTTGGGCCTAACCGAAGCTTTCTTT.

This chain connects TRBV7-8 to TRBJ2-7, with 8 positions matching TRBD2. The germline CDR1 and CDR2 sequences are SGHVS and FQNEAQ. CDR3 length: 16 amino acids. Trimming removed 5 bases from V and 5 bases from J; junction bases left unmatched: 14. Written as DNA, the CDR3 is TGTGCCAGCAGCCCAAGGGGGAGCGGGAGTTTAAACGAGCAGTACTTC. It translates to CASSPRGSGSLNEQYF.

J is TRBJ2-3 and V is TRBV28; TRBD2 might be the D (7 bases). The V end was cut by 3 bases, the J end by 7 bases, with 17 bases between. Germline lookup yields CDR1 MDHEN and CDR2 SYDVKM. This CDR3 has 15 amino acids. CDR3 sequence (DNA): TGTGCCAGCAGTTTTTCGGGGGGCAACGGAAATACGCAGTATTTT. Its protein is CASSFSGGNGNTQYF.

This chain connects TRBV19 to TRBJ1-5, with D possibly being TRBD1 (6 bases). CDR3 length: 16 residues. The V end lost 8 bases, the J end lost 3 bases, and 20 bases lay between the germline ends. Germline V gene lookup returns CDR1 LNHDA and CDR2 SQIVND (reference sequence). The CDR3 DNA sequence: TGTGCCAGTTCCCGGACAGCCTACTTACCCAATCAGCCCCAGCATTTT. Its protein is CASSRTAYLPNQPQHF.

This clone was found once. V gene TRBV7-8 combines with J gene TRBJ2-2, with 10 bases matching TRBD2. Losses at the gene ends were 1 base for V and 5 bases for J; bases not matched to a gene: 10. CDR3 size: 18 residues. Germline V lookup: CDR1 SGHVS, CDR2 FQNEAQ. The CDR3 bases are TGTGCCAGCAGCTTAGTCCAGCGGGAGGGCCTCTATACCGGGGAGCTGTTTTTT. This gives the protein CASSLVQREGLYTGELFF.